The 15 T cell receptor beta chains presented below share a single source sample, sequenced in a study of regulatory T cells in long-lasting Graves disease. With iRepertoire HTBI primers and Arm-PCR of CDR3 regions, TCR beta libraries were built. TCRdb passed the multiplex PCR reads through MiXCR, listing each CDR3 protein once. The sample consists of some 560,000 distinct CDR3 sequences, roughly 15% of them appearing once. Time point indicated: newly diagnosed GD, antithyroid drugs for less than 3 months. Scientists built the TCR library using RNA that was extracted from PBMCs. In addition, the sample was reused for a study of T cells in Graves' hyperthyroidism and ophthalmopathy.

The starting material was peripheral blood mononuclear cells (PBMCs), obtained at new diagnosis, from a patient treated with antithyroid drugs. All receptors derive from a woman aged 40 to 65 with Graves disease.

This clonotype was detected a few times. The chain carries TRBV19 and TRBJ1-5, with D tentatively TRBD1 (5 bases). Trimming pared 6 bases from V and 0 bases from J, leaving 12 bases between. Germline CDR1 reads LNHDA; CDR2 reads SQIVND (reference sequence). The CDR3 is 15 residues long. For the CDR3, the DNA is TGTGCCAGTAGAAGGGACTTGTATAGCAATCAGCCCCAGCATTTT. Its translation: CASRRDLYSNQPQHF.

This clonotype was seen repeatedly, ten times or more. The chain recombines TRBV5-1 with TRBJ2-3; 8 positions agree with TRBD1. The germline gives CDR1 SGHRS, CDR2 YFSETQ. The CDR3 totals 16 residues. The junction had 9 bases not matched to a gene; V was cut back by 4 bases and J by 2 bases. The CDR3 is CASSPLRTGNTDTQYF. Written as DNA, the CDR3 is TGCGCCAGCAGCCCCCTCCGGACAGGGAACACAGATACGCAGTATTTT.

Of note for this clonotype: One end of the junction does not line up with germline, which may come from a read error. The rearrangement uses TRBV11-2 and TRBJ2-7; possible D gene TRBD2, 5 bases. The CDR3 runs 12 residues. Looked up from germline, CDR1 is SGHAT and CDR2 is FQNNGV. CDR3 bases: TGTGCCAGCAGCTTCGGTAGCGAGGGCCCTTTCTTC. Translating it yields CASSFGSEGPFF.

The sample holds a few counts of this clonotype. The chain has TRBV9 and TRBJ2-1; D uncertain. CDR1 and CDR2 (germline): SGDLS, YYNGEE. V shed 0 bases and J shed 2 bases, with 9 bases lying between them. CDR3 length equals 15 residues. The CDR3 region is CASSVGQDPYNEQFF. The CDR3 bases are TGTGCCAGCAGCGTAGGGCAGGACCCCTACAATGAGCAGTTCTTC.

This clonotype was observed many times. An end of the junction does not agree with germline; a read error may underlie this. The V gene is TRBV7-9, the J gene TRBJ1-3; D unresolved. The CDR3 runs to 13 residues. The germline V gene has CDR1 SEHNR and CDR2 FQNEAQ (reference sequence). As DNA, the CDR3 is TGCGCCAGCAGCTTGAACTCTGGAAACACCATATATTTT. Its protein is CASSLNSGNTIYF. The entire variable domain, with the rest obtained from reference TRBV7-9 and TRBJ1-3, is as follows: DTGVSQNPRHKITKRGQNVTFRCDPISEHNRLYWYRQTLGQGPEFLTYFQNEAQLEKSRLLSDRFSAERPKGSFSTLEIQRTEQGDSAMYLCASSLNSGNTIYFGEGSWLTVV.

This clonotype occurred many times. The chain employs TRBV30 and TRBJ1-1, with D unresolved. This CDR3 has 12 residues. The germline CDR1 and CDR2 sequences are GTSNPN and SVGIG (reference sequence). V was shortened by 1 base and J by 5 bases, with 8 bases between the two germline ends. DNA of the CDR3: TGTGCCTGGAGTGCCCTCGGGACTGAAGCTTTCTTT. Residues: CAWSALGTEAFF.

This clonotype showed up many times. The chain carries TRBV28 and TRBJ2-5; D unresolved. Germline V gene lookup returns CDR1 MDHEN and CDR2 SYDVKM. Trimming took off 8 bases at V and 4 bases at J, with 8 bases between the two ends. CDR3 length: 11 amino acids. CDR3: CASGLRETQYF. The CDR3 nucleotides are TGTGCCAGCGGATTGAGAGAGACCCAGTACTTC.

This clonotype appeared many times. The chain employs TRBV6-5 and TRBJ2-7; TRBD2 matches 11 bases. Trimming took 2 bases from V and 3 from J; bases not matched to a gene: 6. From germline, CDR1 is MNHEY and CDR2 SVGAGI. This CDR3 spans 16 amino acids. The CDR3 coding sequence is TGTGCCAGCAGTTACGGCCCGGGACTAGCGGACTACGAGCAGTACTTC. It translates to CASSYGPGLADYEQYF.

This clonotype was counted ten times or more. The V and J genes are TRBV27 and TRBJ1-1, with a tentative D call TRBD1 (5 bases). The CDR3 covers 17 residues. The germline V and J ends were trimmed by 3 bases and 0 bases, with 17 bases remaining between them. Germline V gene lookup returns CDR1 MNHEY and CDR2 SMNVEV (reference sequence). CDR3 nucleotides: TGTGCCAGCAGTTTGTACCGGACAACCAACATGAACACTGAAGCTTTCTTT. Its protein is CASSLYRTTNMNTEAFF.

This chain uses TRBV11-2 with TRBJ2-1, with TRBD2 as a possible D gene (6 bases). Trimming stripped 5 bases from V and 4 bases from J, with 15 bases between. Germline V CDR1 and CDR2: SGHAT, FQNNGV. CDR3 length: 15 residues. The CDR3 spells CASSHRDSHYNEQFF. As DNA, the CDR3 is TGTGCCAGCAGCCACCGGGACTCGCATTACAATGAGCAGTTCTTC.

The chain links TRBV5-1 to TRBJ2-7, with 7 positions matching TRBD2. The CDR3 sequence is 15 residues long. J lost 3 bases, V lost 3 bases, and 9 bases had no gene match. CDR1 is SGHRS, CDR2 YFSETQ, per germline. This CDR3 is CASSSPETGGYEQYF. The CDR3 region has the DNA TGCGCCAGCAGCTCTCCCGAGACGGGGGGCTACGAGCAGTACTTC.

This clonotype occurred a few times. The rearrangement joins TRBV6-1 to TRBJ1-4; D not certain. Per the germline V gene, CDR1 is MNHNS and CDR2 is SASEGT. Trimming removed 7 bases from V and 0 bases from J, with 9 bases in between. The CDR3 contains 14 residues. For the CDR3, the DNA is TGTGCCAGCAAAGAGAGTGCAACTAATGAAAAACTGTTTTTT. Protein: CASKESATNEKLFF.

There are many counts of this clonotype. The J gene is TRBJ1-6, the V gene TRBV6-1; 8 nucleotides match TRBD1. This CDR3 has 15 amino acids. Unmatched junction bases numbered 2, after V lost 2 bases and J lost 5 bases. Germline V gives CDR1 MNHNS, CDR2 SASEGT. Here the CDR3 reads CASSEWGQDNSPLHF. The CDR3 bases are TGTGCCAGCAGTGAATGGGGACAGGATAATTCACCCCTCCACTTT.

In its sample, this clonotype was seen many times. The V gene is TRBV12-3 or TRBV12-4, the J gene TRBJ1-5, with 9 bases identical to TRBD1. V was clipped by 0 bases and J by 2 bases; unmatched bases: 2. The length of the CDR3 is 16 residues. The CDR3 here is CASSLAGQGGNQPQHF. CDR3 nucleotide sequence: TGTGCCAGCAGTTTAGCGGGACAGGGAGGCAATCAGCCCCAGCATTTT.

The sample holds one count of this clonotype. The chain recombines TRBV5-1 with TRBJ1-6; 9 bases are a match to TRBD1. Germline lookup yields CDR1 SGHRS and CDR2 YFSETQ. The CDR3 loop spans 18 amino acids. The ends lost 3 bases at V and 13 bases at J; junction bases unmatched: 20. CDR3 nucleotides: TGCGCCAGCAGCTACGACTATCGGACAGGGGCGGCAGTTCTTCCCCTCCACTTT. It specifies CASSYDYRTGAAVLPLHF.